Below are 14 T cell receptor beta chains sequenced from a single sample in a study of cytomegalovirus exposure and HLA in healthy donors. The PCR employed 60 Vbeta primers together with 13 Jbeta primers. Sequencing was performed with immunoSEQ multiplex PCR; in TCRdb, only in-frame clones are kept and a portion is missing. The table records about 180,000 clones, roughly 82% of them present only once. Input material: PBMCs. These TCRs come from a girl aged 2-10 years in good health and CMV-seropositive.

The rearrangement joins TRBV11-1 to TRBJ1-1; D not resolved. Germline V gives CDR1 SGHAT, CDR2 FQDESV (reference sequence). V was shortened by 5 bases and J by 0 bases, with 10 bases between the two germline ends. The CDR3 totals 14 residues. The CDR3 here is CASSPTRVNTEAFF. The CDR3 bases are TGTGCCAGCAGCCCCACGCGGGTGAACACTGAAGCTTTCTTT.

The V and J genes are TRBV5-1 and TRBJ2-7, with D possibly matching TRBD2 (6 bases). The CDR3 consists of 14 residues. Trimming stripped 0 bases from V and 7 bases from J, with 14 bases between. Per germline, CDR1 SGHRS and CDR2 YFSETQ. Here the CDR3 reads CASSLAEGRREQYF. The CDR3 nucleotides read TGCGCCAGCAGCTTGGCGGAGGGACGACGGGAGCAGTACTTC.

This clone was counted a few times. CDR3 region: CASSLRGRDTGELFF. The CDR3 nucleotides read TGTGCCAGCTCGCTCCGAGGGAGGGACACCGGGGAGCTGTTTTTT. The rearrangement uses TRBV6-1 and TRBJ2-2; the match to TRBD2 covers 7 bases. Looked up from germline, CDR1 is MNHNS and CDR2 is SASEGT. The CDR3 is made up of 15 amino acids. V lost 8 bases to trimming and J lost 3 bases; unmatched junction nucleotides: 9.

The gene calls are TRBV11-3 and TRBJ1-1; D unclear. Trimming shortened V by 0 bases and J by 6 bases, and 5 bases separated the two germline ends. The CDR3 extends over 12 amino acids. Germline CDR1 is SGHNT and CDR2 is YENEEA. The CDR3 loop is CASSLDFAEAFF. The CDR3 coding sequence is TGTGCCAGCAGCTTAGATTTCGCTGAAGCTTTCTTT. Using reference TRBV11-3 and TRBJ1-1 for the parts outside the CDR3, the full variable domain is EAGVVQSPRYKIIEKKQPVAFWCNPISGHNTLYWYLQNLGQGPELLIRYENEEAVDDSQLPKDRFSAERLKGVDSTLKIQPAELGDSAVYLCASSLDFAEAFFGQGTRLTVV.

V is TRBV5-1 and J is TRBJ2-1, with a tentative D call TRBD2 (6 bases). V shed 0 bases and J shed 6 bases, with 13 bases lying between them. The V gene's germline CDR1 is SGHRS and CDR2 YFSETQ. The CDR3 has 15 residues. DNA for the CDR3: TGCGCCAGCAGCTTGGAAGCGCTAGCGTCCAATGAGCAGTTCTTC. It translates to CASSLEALASNEQFF.

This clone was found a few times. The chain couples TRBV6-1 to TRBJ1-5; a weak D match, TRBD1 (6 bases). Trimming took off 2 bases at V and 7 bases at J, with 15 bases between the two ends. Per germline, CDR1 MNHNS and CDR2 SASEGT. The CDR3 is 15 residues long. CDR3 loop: CASSERGAGRQPQHF. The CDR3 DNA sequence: TGTGCCAGCAGTGAACGGGGGGCAGGGAGACAGCCCCAGCATTTT.

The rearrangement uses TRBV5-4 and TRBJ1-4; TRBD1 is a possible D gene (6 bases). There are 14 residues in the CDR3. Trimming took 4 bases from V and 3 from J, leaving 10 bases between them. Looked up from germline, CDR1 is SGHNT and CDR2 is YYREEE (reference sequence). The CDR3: CASSPDSANEKLFF. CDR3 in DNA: TGTGCCAGCAGCCCGGACAGTGCTAATGAAAAACTGTTTTTT. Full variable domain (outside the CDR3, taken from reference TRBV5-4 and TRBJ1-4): ETGVTQSPTHLIKTRGQQVTLRCSSQSGHNTVSWYQQALGQGPQFIFQYYREEENGRGNFPPRFSGLQFPNYSSELNVNALELDDSALYLCASSPDSANEKLFFGSGTQLSVL.

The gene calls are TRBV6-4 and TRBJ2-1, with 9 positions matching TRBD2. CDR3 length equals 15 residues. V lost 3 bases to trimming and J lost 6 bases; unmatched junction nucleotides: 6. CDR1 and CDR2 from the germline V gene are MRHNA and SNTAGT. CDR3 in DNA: TGTGCCAGCAGTGAAGTGGGACTAGCTATCAATGAGCAGTTCTTC. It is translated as CASSEVGLAINEQFF.

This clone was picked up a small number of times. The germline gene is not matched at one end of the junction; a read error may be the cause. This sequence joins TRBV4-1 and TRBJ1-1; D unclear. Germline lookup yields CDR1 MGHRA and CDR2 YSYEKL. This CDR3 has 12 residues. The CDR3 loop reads CASSRLAGGEVF. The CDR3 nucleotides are TGCGCCAGCAGCCGGCTCGCGGGCGGTGAGGTCTTT.

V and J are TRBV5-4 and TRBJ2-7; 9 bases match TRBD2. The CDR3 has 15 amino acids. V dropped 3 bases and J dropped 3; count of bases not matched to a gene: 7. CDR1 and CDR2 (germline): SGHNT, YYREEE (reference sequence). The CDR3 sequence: CASSSQRGVVYEQYF. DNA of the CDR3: TGTGCCAGCAGCTCTCAGCGGGGGGTGGTCTACGAGCAGTACTTC.

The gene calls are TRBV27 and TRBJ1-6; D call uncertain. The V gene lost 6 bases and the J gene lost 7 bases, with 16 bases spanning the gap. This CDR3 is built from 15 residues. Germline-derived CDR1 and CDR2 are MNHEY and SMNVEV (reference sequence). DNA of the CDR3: TGTGCCAGCAGGCGGGCCGGGGTATTCAATTCACCCCTCCACTTT. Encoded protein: CASRRAGVFNSPLHF.

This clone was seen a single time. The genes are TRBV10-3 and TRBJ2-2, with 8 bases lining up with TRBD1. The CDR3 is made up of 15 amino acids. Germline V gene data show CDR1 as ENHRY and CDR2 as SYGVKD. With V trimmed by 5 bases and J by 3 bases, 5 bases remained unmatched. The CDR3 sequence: CAISLGQGDTGELFF. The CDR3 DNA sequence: TGTGCCATCAGTCTTGGACAGGGTGACACCGGGGAGCTGTTTTTT.

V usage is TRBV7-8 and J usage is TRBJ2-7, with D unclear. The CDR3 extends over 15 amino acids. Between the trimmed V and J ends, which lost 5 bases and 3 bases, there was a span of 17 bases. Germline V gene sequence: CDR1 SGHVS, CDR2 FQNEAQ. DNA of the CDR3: TGTGCCAGCAGCCCGCAGGTCTCATCTCACTACGAGCAGTACTTC. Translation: CASSPQVSSHYEQYF.

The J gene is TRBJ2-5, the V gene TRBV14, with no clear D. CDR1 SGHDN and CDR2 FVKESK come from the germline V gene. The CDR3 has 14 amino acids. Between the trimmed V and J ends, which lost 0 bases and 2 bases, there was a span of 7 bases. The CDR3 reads CASSQELQQETQYF. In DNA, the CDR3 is TGTGCCAGCAGCCAAGAGTTGCAGCAAGAGACCCAGTACTTC. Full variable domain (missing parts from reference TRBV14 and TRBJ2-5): EAGVTQFPSHSVIEKGQTVTLRCDPISGHDNLYWYRRVMGKEIKFLLHFVKESKQDESGMPNNRFLAERTGGTYSTLKVQPAELEDSGVYFCASSQELQQETQYFGPGTRLLVL.